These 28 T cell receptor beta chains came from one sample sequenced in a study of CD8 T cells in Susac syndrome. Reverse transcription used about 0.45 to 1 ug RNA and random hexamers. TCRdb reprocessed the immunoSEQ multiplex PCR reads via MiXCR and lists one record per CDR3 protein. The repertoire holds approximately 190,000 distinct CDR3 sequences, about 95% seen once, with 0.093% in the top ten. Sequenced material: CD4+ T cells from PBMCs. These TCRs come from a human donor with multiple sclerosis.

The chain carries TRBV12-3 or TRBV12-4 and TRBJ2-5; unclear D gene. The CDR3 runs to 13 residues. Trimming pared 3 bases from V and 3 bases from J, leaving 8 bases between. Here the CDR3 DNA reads TGTGCCAGCAGTTTCCTGGGAAAAGAGACCCAGTACTTC. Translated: CASSFLGKETQYF.

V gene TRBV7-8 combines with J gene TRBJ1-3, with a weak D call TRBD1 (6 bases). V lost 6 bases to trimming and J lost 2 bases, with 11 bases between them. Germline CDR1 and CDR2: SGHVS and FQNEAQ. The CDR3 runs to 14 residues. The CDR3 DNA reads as TGTGCCAGCAGTCAGGGGCGGACTGGAAACACCATATATTTT. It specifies CASSQGRTGNTIYF. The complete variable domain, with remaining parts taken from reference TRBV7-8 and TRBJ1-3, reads GAGVSQSPRYKVAKRGQDVALRCDPISGHVSLFWYQQALGQGPEFLTYFQNEAQLDKSGLPSDRFFAERPEGSVSTLKIQRTQQEDSAVYLCASSQGRTGNTIYFGEGSWLTVV.

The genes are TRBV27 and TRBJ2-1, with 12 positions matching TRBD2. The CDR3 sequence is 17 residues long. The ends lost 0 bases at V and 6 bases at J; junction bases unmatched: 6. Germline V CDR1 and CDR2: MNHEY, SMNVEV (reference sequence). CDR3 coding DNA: TGTGCCAGCAGTTTATCGCTAGCGGGGGGGCCTGGCAATGAGCAGTTCTTC. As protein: CASSLSLAGGPGNEQFF.

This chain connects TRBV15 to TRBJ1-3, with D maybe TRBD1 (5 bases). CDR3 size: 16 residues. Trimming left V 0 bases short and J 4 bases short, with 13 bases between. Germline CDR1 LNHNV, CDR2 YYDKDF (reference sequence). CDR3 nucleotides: TGTGCCACCAGCAGAGATGCGGGGACTCCCGGAAACACCATATATTTT. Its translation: CATSRDAGTPGNTIYF.

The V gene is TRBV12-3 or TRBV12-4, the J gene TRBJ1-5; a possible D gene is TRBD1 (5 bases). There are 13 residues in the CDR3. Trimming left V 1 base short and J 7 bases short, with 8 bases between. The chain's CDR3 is CASSLEGWQPQHF. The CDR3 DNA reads TGTGCCAGCAGTTTAGAGGGGTGGCAGCCCCAGCATTTT.

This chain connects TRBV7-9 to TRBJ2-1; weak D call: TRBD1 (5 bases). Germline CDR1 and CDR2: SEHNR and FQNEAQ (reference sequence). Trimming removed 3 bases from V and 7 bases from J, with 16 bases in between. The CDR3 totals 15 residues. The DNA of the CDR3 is TGTGCCAGCAGCTTGGGGCGGCTCCCCGCTAATGAGCAGTTCTTC. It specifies CASSLGRLPANEQFF.

The CDR3 spells CSAESEDTDTQYF. The CDR3 nucleotides are TGCAGCGCGGAAAGTGAAGACACAGATACGCAGTATTTT. V gene TRBV29-1 combines with J gene TRBJ2-3; D remains ambiguous. Germline loops: CDR1 SQVTM, CDR2 ANQGSEA. Trimming cost V 7 bases and J 2 bases, with 13 bases left between them. This CDR3 region has 13 residues.

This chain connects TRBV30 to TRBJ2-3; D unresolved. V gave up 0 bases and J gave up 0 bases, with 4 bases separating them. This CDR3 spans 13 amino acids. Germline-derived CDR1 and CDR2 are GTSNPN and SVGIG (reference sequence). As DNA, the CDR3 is TGTGCCTGGAGTGTTTTTAGCACAGATACGCAGTATTTT. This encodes CAWSVFSTDTQYF.

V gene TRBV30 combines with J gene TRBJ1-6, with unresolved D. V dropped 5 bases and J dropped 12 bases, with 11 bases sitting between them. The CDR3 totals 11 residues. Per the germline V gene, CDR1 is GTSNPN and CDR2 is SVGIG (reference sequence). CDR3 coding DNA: TGTGCCTGGGGAACGGGAGTACCCCTCCACTTT. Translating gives CAWGTGVPLHF. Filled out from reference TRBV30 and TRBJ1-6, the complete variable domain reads SQTIHQWPATLVQPVGSPLSLECTVEGTSNPNLYWYRQAAGRGLQLLFYSVGIGQISSEVPQNLSASRPQDRQFILSSKKLLLSDSGFYLCAWGTGVPLHFGNGTRLTVT.

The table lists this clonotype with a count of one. The CDR3 DNA sequence: TGTGCCAGCAGGCCCTGCAATGAGCAGTTCTTC. It yields the protein CASRPCNEQFF. The V and J genes are TRBV27 and TRBJ2-1, with no clear D. The V gene lost 6 bases and the J gene lost 6 bases, with 6 bases spanning the gap. CDR1 and CDR2 from the germline V gene are MNHEY and SMNVEV (reference sequence). CDR3 length: 11 residues.

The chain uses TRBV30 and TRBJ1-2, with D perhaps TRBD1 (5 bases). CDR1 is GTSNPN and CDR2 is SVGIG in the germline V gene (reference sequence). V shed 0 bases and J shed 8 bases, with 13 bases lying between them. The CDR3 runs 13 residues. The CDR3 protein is CAWSVLQGGGYTF. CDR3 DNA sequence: TGTGCCTGGAGTGTACTCCAGGGCGGCGGCTACACCTTC. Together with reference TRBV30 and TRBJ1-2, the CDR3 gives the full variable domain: SQTIHQWPATLVQPVGSPLSLECTVEGTSNPNLYWYRQAAGRGLQLLFYSVGIGQISSEVPQNLSASRPQDRQFILSSKKLLLSDSGFYLCAWSVLQGGGYTFGSGTRLTVV.

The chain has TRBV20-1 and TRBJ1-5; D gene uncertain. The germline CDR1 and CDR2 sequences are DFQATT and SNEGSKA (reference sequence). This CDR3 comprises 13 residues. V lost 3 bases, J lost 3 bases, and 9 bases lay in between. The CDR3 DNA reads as TGCAGTGCTAGGGAAGGGCACAATCAGCCCCAGCATTTT. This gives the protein CSAREGHNQPQHF.

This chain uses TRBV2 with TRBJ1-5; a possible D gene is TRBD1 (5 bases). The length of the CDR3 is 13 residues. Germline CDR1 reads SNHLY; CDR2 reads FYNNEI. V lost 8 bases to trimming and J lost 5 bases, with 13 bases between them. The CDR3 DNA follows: TGTGCCAGCGTCGTGGACATTGATCAGCCCCAGCATTTT. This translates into CASVVDIDQPQHF.

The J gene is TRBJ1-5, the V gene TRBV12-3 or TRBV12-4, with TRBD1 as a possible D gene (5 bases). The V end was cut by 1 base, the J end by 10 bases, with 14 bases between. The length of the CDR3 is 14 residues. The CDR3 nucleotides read TGTGCCAGCAGTTTAGAGACAGCCCCTCTCCCCCAGCATTTT. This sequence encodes CASSLETAPLPQHF.

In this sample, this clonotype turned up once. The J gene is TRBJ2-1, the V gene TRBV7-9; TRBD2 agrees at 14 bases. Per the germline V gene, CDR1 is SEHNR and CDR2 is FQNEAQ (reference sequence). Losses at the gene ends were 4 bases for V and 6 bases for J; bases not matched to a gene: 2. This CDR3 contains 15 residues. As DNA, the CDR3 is TGTGCCAGCAGCTCGGGACTAGCGGGAGTCAATGAGCAGTTCTTC. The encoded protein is CASSSGLAGVNEQFF.

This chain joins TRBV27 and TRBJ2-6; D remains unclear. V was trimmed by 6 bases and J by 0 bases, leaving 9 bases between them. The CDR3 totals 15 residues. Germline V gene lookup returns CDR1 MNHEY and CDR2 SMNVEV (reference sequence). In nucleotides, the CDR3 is TGTGCCAGCAGGGGGTTGAGCTCTGGGGCCAACGTCCTGACTTTC. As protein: CASRGLSSGANVLTF. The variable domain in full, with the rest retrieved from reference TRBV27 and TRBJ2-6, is EAQVTQNPRYLITVTGKKLTVTCSQNMNHEYMSWYRQDPGLGLRQIYYSMNVEVTDKGDVPEGYKVSRKEKRNFPLILESPSPNQTSLYFCASRGLSSGANVLTFGAGSRLTVL.

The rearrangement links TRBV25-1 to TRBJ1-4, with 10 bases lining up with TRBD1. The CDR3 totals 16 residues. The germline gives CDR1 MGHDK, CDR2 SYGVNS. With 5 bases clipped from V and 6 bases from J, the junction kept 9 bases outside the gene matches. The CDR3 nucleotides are TGTGCCAGCAGTCGTCTCGACAGGGGGCGCGATGAAAAACTGTTTTTT. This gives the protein CASSRLDRGRDEKLFF.

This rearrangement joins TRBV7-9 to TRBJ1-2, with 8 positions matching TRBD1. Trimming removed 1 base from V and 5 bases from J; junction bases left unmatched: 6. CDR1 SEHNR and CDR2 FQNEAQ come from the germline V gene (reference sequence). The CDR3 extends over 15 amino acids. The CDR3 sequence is CASSLVLQGAYGYTF. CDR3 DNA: TGTGCCAGCAGCTTAGTGCTCCAGGGGGCGTATGGCTACACCTTC. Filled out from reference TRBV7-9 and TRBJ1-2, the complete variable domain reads DTGVSQNPRHKITKRGQNVTFRCDPISEHNRLYWYRQTLGQGPEFLTYFQNEAQLEKSRLLSDRFSAERPKGSFSTLEIQRTEQGDSAMYLCASSLVLQGAYGYTFGSGTRLTVV.

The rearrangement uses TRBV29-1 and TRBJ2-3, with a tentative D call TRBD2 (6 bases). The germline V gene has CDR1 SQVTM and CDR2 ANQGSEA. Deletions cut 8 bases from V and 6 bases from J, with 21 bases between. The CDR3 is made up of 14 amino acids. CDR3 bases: TGCAGCTTCTCCGGGCGGGGTTTTTTGGATACGCAGTATTTT. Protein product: CSFSGRGFLDTQYF.

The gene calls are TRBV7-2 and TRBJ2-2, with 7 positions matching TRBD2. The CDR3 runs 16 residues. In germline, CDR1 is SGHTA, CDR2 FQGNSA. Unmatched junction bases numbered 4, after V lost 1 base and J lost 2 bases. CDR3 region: CASSLVASGNTGELFF. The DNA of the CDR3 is TGTGCCAGCAGCTTAGTGGCTAGCGGAAACACCGGGGAGCTGTTTTTT.

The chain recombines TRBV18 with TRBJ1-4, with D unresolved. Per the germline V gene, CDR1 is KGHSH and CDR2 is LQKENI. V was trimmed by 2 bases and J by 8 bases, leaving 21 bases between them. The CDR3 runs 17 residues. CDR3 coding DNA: TGTGCCAGCTCACCATTACAACAGAATGATAGCGGGGAAAAACTGTTTTTT. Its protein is CASSPLQQNDSGEKLFF.

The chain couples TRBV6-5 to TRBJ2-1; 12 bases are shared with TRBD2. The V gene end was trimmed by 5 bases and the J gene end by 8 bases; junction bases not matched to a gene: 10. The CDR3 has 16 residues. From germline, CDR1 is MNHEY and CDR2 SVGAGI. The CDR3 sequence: CASSTRLAGAGDEQFF. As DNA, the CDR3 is TGTGCCAGCAGTACACGACTAGCGGGAGCGGGGGATGAGCAGTTCTTC.

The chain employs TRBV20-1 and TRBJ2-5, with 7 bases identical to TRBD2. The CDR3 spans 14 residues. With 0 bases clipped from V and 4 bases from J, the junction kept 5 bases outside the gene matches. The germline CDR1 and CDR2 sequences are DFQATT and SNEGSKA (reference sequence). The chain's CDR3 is CSARDGLGRETQYF. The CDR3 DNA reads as TGCAGTGCTAGAGACGGACTAGGTCGAGAGACCCAGTACTTC.

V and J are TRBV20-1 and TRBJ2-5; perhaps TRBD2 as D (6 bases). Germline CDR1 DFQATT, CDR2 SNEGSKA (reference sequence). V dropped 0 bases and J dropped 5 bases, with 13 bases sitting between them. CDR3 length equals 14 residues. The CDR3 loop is CSARDYRGMETQYF. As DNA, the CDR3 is TGCAGTGCTAGAGATTACCGGGGGATGGAGACCCAGTACTTC.

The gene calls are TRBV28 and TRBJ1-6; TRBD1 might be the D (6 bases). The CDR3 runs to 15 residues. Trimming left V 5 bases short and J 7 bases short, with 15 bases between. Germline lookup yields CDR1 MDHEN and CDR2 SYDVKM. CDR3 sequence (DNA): TGTGCCAGCAGTAATTACAGGGACGGGAATTCACCCCTCCACTTT. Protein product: CASSNYRDGNSPLHF. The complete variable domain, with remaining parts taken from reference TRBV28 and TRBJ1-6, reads DVKVTQSSRYLVKRTGEKVFLECVQDMDHENMFWYRQDPGLGLRLIYFSYDVKMKEKGDIPEGYSVSREKKERFSLILESASTNQTSMYLCASSNYRDGNSPLHFGNGTRLTVT.

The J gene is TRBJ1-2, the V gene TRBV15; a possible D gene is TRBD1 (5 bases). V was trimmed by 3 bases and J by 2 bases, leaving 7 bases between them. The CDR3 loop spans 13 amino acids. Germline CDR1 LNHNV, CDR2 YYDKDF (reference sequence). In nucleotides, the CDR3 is TGTGCCACCAGCAGCCGACAGAACTATGGCTACACCTTC. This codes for CATSSRQNYGYTF.

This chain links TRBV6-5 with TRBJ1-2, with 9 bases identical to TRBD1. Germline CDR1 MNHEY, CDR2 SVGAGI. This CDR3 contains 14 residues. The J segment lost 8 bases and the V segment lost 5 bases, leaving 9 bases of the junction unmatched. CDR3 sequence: CASSRDRVMGGYTF. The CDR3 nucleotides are TGTGCCAGCAGTCGGGACAGGGTTATGGGGGGCTACACCTTC.

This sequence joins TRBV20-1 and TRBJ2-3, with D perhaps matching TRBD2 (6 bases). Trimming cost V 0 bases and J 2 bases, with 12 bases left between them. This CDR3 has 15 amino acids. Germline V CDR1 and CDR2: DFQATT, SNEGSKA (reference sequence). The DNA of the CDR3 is TGCAGTGCTAGAGAGGGACTGAGGCACACAGATACGCAGTATTTT. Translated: CSAREGLRHTDTQYF.